This is a list of T cell receptor beta chains from one sample in a study of cytomegalovirus exposure and HLA in healthy donors. Assay: immunoSEQ multiplex PCR; the TCRdb copy retains only in-frame clones and omits some. Seen here are approximately 73,000 clones, about 64% observed once, and the top ten hold 5% to 6%. Sequenced: PBMCs. These receptors all come from a man younger than 45 in good health and CMV-seropositive. The CDR3 runs from the conserved cysteine through the conserved F or W. D genes are given only for firm matches. Clone size is not always given. Where it is, it says once, few, many or a class for expanded clones.

j_call clone_size v_call d_call cdr3_nt cdr3_aa
TRBJ2-3 NA TRBV7-6 NA TGTGCCAGCAGCTCCCCGCCAGGGGTACGCACAGATACGCAGTATTTT CASSSPPGVRTDTQYF
TRBJ2-1 NA TRBV7-2 TRBD2 TGTGCCAGCAGCTTAGCGCTGTATGGGACTAGCGCGACCAATGAGCAGTTCTTC CASSLALYGTSATNEQFF
TRBJ2-2 NA TRBV6-4 TRBD1 TGTGCCAGCACCGCAGGGGGCGACACCGGGGAGCTGTTTTTT CASTAGGDTGELFF
TRBJ2-5 NA TRBV7-9 TRBD1 TGTGCCAGCAGCTCTGGGGACAGTCAAGAGACCCAGTACTTC CASSSGDSQETQYF
TRBJ2-5 NA TRBV27 NA TGTGCCAGCAGTTTATCCGGGGTGAAGACCCAGTACTTC CASSLSGVKTQYF
TRBJ2-7 NA TRBV19 TRBD2 TGTGCCAGTAGTATTCGGACTAGCGGGTCCTACGAGCAGTACTTC CASSIRTSGSYEQYF
TRBJ1-2 NA TRBV25-1 NA TGTGCCAGCAGTGAAACTCACTCCGGGGGCTACACCTTC CASSETHSGGYTF
TRBJ1-4 NA TRBV23-1 TRBD1 TGCGCCAGGACAGGGACTAATGAAAAACTGTTTTTT CARTGTNEKLFF
TRBJ2-1 NA TRBV27 TRBD2 TGTGCCAGCAGTCCTTCGCGGGGGGGCGTTTACAATGAGCAGTTCTTC CASSPSRGGVYNEQFF
TRBJ1-4 NA TRBV25-1 NA TGTGCCAGCAGTACGAGTAGTGAAAAACTGTTTTTT CASSTSSEKLFF
TRBJ2-5 few TRBV28 TRBD1 TGTGCCAGCAGTCCTCAAGGACAGGGAGAAGAGACCCAGTACTTC CASSPQGQGEETQYF
TRBJ2-2 NA TRBV18 NA TGTGCCAGCTCACCAAGTTTGCAGGGCGGTAACACCGGGGAGCTGTTTTTT CASSPSLQGGNTGELFF
TRBJ2-5 NA TRBV19 TRBD1 TGTGCCAGTACGGATCCTGGACAGGGAAAGACCCAGTACTTC CASTDPGQGKTQYF
TRBJ2-7 few TRBV4-3 TRBD1 TGCGCCAGCAGCCAAGCTCCGACAGGGGTCTCCTACGAGCAGTACTTC CASSQAPTGVSYEQYF
TRBJ2-7 NA TRBV7-9 TRBD2 TGTGCCAGCAGAGCCACCGGGACTAGCGACTACGAGCAGTACTTC CASRATGTSDYEQYF
TRBJ1-2 NA TRBV9 NA TGTGCCAGTTCGCGGGCGGAGTATGGCTACACCTTC CASSRAEYGYTF
TRBJ2-2 NA TRBV10-3 TRBD2 TGTGTCATCAGTGAGGTAGCGGGAGTATCCACCGGGGAGCTGTTTTTT CVISEVAGVSTGELFF